This T cell receptor (beta chain) was sequenced during a study of OX40 agonist ivuxolimab in advanced cancers. About the study: Every 2 weeks, patients got intravenous ivuxolimab at one of six dose levels (0.01-10 mg/kg). Hepatocellular carcinoma, melanoma, renal cell or head and neck cancer occurred in dose-escalation patients. Earlier anti-PD-1, anti-PD-L1 or anti-CTLA-4 therapy was permitted; over 35% had received some.

On this clone itself: What it recognizes is unknown.

The CDR3 has 14 amino acids. Germline-derived CDR1 and CDR2 are SEHNR and FQNEAQ (reference sequence). V was pared by 5 bases and J by 5 bases, with 15 bases between. This table comes from immunoSEQ multiplex PCR, and its TCRdb copy is limited to in-frame clones, with some not included. The sample shows 35,000 to 55,000 clones, roughly 80% of them seen only once. Findings of the study overall: Nonresponders included some who also had low normalized T-cell clonal expansion.

The origin of this receptor is an adult with an advanced solid tumor such as melanoma, head and neck, liver or kidney cancer. The starting material was CD4+ or CD8+ T cells sorted from blood, obtained in a trial of the OX40 agonist ivuxolimab. The J gene is TRBJ1-1, the V gene TRBV7-9; D is possibly TRBD1 (5 bases). CDR3 sequence reads: CASSTGTALTEAFF. DNA for the CDR3: TGTGCCAGCAGCACCGGGACGGCCCTAACTGAAGCTTTCTTT.